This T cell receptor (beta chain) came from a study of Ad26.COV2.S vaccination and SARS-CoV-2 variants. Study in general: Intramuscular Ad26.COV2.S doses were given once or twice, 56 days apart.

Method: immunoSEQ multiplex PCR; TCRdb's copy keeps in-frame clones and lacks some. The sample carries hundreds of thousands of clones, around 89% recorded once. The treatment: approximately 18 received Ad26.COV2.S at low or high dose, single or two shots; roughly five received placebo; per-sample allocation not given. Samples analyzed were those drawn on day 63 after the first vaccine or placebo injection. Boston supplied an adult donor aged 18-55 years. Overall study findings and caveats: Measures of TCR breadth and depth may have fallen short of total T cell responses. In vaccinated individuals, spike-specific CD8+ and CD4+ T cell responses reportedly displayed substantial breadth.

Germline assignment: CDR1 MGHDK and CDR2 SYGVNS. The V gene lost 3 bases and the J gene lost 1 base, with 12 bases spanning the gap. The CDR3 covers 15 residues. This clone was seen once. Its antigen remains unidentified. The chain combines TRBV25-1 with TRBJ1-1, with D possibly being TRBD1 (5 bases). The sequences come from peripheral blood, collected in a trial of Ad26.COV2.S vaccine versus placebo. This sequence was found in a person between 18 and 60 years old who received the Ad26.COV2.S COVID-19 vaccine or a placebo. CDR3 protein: CASSDPGQSNTEAFF. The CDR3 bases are TGTGCCAGCAGTGATCCTGGACAATCGAACACTGAAGCTTTCTTT.